The rows below give T cell receptor beta chains drawn from one sample of a study of T-cell memory formation after mild COVID-19. In TCRdb, the 5' RACE reads were re-called with MiXCR into one record per CDR3 protein. Altogether 400,000 or so distinct CDR3 sequences are present, 20% being singletons, with the ten largest covering more than 8%. The material sequenced was PBMCs or a T cell subset sorted from them (not recorded which). The receptors were sampled from an adult woman who had mild COVID-19 (a few samples of this study predate the infection). Cell type and time point are not known. The CDR3 runs from the conserved cysteine through the conserved F or W. A D gene is named only where the DNA matches it firmly. The size entry is marked missing in some rows and otherwise reads once, few, many or a size class.

j_call clone_size v_call d_call cdr3_nt cdr3_aa
TRBJ1-1 few TRBV6-5 . TGTGCCAGCAGTTACTACACTGAAGCTTTCTTT CASSYYTEAFF
TRBJ1-1 few TRBV2 . TGTGCCAGTGGCCGGGACCGGAACACTGAAGCTTTCTTT CASGRDRNTEAFF
TRBJ1-1 . TRBV4-3 . TGCGCCAGCAGCCAAGAGGTGGTCAGATCGAACACTGAAGCTTTCTTT CASSQEVVRSNTEAFF
TRBJ1-1 many TRBV28 TRBD1 TGTGCCAGCAGTTCCCTACAGGGGGCGCGGACTGAAGCTTTCTTT CASSSLQGARTEAFF
TRBJ1-5 few TRBV6-5 . TGTGCCAGCAGTTACGACGGCGGTCAGCCCCAGCATTTT CASSYDGGQPQHF
TRBJ1-2 . TRBV5-1 TRBD1 TGCGCCAGCAGTATGACAGGGGACTATGGCTACACCTTC CASSMTGDYGYTF
TRBJ2-2 . TRBV7-2 . TGTGCCAGCAGCCCAATAGGGGTAGGCACCGGGGAGCTGTTTTTT CASSPIGVGTGELFF
TRBJ2-1 . TRBV11-1 TRBD2 TGTGCCAGCAGCCCGTGGTCGGTAGCGGGAGGGCAAGAGCAGTTCTTC CASSPWSVAGGQEQFF
TRBJ2-1 . TRBV10-3 TRBD1 TGTGCCATCAGTGAGGGGGACAGGGCGTACAATGAGCAGTTCTTC CAISEGDRAYNEQFF
TRBJ1-1 few TRBV14 TRBD1 TGTGCCAGCAGCCTGATACCGGGACAGGGGAGCACTGAAGCTTTCTTT CASSLIPGQGSTEAFF
TRBJ2-2 . TRBV11-2 . TGTGCCAGCAGCTTTACCCCTATTTACGCGTACAGGGTAAACACCGGGGAGCTGTTTTTT CASSFTPIYAYRVNTGELFF
TRBJ2-2 few TRBV12-3/TRBV12-4 . TGTGCCAGTAGAATCAGGGGTGACACCGGGGAGCTGTTTTTT CASRIRGDTGELFF
TRBJ2-5 . TRBV7-9 . TGTGCCAGCAGCTTGCGGAGCATGCAAGAGACCCAGTACTTC CASSLRSMQETQYF
TRBJ1-3 many TRBV5-6 . TGTGCCAGCAGCTCTACAGGTGGAAACACCATATATTTT CASSSTGGNTIYF
TRBJ2-3 . TRBV15 TRBD1 TGTGCCACCAGCAGATCTTTCGCCGGGACAGGGAAAACAGATACGCAGTATTTT CATSRSFAGTGKTDTQYF
TRBJ2-3 . TRBV7-2 . TGTGCCAGCACAGCGGTCAGCACAGATACGCAGTATTTT CASTAVSTDTQYF
TRBJ2-1 few TRBV11-2 . TGTGCCAGCAGCTTAGATAGGGGGGCAGGGGAGCAGTTCTTC CASSLDRGAGEQFF
TRBJ1-5 . TRBV25-1 . TGTGCCAGCAGTGAATATATAGAGAGTCAGCCCCAGCATTTT CASSEYIESQPQHF
TRBJ1-4 . TRBV6-5 . TGTGCCAGCAGTTACTCGATCTCGGGACTGGACGAAAAACTGTTTTTT CASSYSISGLDEKLFF
TRBJ2-7 few TRBV7-8 . TGTGCCAGCAGCCCACTTAACGAGCAGTACTTC CASSPLNEQYF
TRBJ1-2 few TRBV7-9 . TGTGCCAGCAGACCATCGGGGTCATGGGAGTATGGCTACACCTTC CASRPSGSWEYGYTF
TRBJ2-5 . TRBV20-1 . TGCAGTGCTGACCCCCCGGGAGAGACCCAGTACTTC CSADPPGETQYF
TRBJ2-1 . TRBV10-3 TRBD2 TGTGCCATCAGTGAGTCGATATTTTCTAGCGGGACCGGCAATGAGCAGTTCTTC CAISESIFSSGTGNEQFF